These 25 T cell receptor beta chains share one sample of origin, sequenced in a study of cytomegalovirus exposure and HLA in healthy donors. A multiplex PCR was run with 60 Vbeta primers and 13 Jbeta primers. Clones were read by immunoSEQ multiplex PCR, and TCRdb kept only the in-frame ones, dropping some. The data show 140,000 to 150,000 clones, around 86% seen once. Sequencing was carried out using PBMCs. The receptor source for this set is a woman younger than 45 in good health and CMV-seronegative.

This clone was recorded a few times. The genes are TRBV2 and TRBJ2-7; 9 nucleotides align to TRBD1. Germline V gene lookup returns CDR1 SNHLY and CDR2 FYNNEI. Unmatched junction bases numbered 7, after V lost 5 bases and J lost 5 bases. The CDR3 totals 14 residues. The CDR3 loop is CASSLGQGSHEQYF. CDR3 nucleotide sequence: TGTGCCAGCAGTCTCGGACAGGGGAGCCACGAGCAGTACTTC.

This chain joins TRBV7-2 and TRBJ2-7, with 7 bases lining up with TRBD2. Trimming cost V 3 bases and J 4 bases; bases outside gene matches: 3. Per germline, CDR1 SGHTA and CDR2 FQGNSA. This CDR3 is built from 13 residues. The chain's CDR3 is CASSFGRGYEQYF. DNA of the CDR3: TGTGCCAGCAGCTTTGGGAGGGGATACGAGCAGTACTTC. Combining the CDR3 with reference TRBV7-2 and TRBJ2-7 gives the whole variable domain GAGVSQSPSNKVTEKGKDVELRCDPISGHTALYWYRQSLGQGLEFLIYFQGNSAPDKSGLPSDRFSAERTGGSVSTLTIQRTQQEDSAVYLCASSFGRGYEQYFGPGTRLTVT.

The CDR3 DNA reads as TGTGCCAGCAGCCCAGCAACAGGGCTGACAGATACGCAGTATTTT. Its protein is CASSPATGLTDTQYF. The chain uses TRBV7-9 and TRBJ2-3; D may be TRBD1 (6 bases). V was trimmed by 5 bases and J by 3 bases, leaving 15 bases between them. From germline, CDR1 is SEHNR and CDR2 FQNEAQ (reference sequence). The CDR3 is 15 residues long.

The chain uses TRBV13 and TRBJ2-2, with 15 bases identical to TRBD2. The CDR3 consists of 18 residues. Looked up from germline, CDR1 is PRHDT and CDR2 is FYEKMQ (reference sequence). The V gene end was trimmed by 5 bases and the J gene end by 4 bases; junction bases not matched to a gene: 8. The CDR3 nucleotides read TGTGCCAGCAGCCCGGGACTAGCGGGGGGTCGGGGCACCGGGGAGCTGTTTTTT. This sequence encodes CASSPGLAGGRGTGELFF.

DNA of the CDR3: TGCGCCAGCAGCTTGACGAGCTCTGGAAACACCATATATTTT. Translation: CASSLTSSGNTIYF. The chain carries TRBV5-1 and TRBJ1-3; D is undetermined. The CDR3 is made up of 14 amino acids. The V gene's germline CDR1 is SGHRS and CDR2 YFSETQ. With 1 base removed from V and 0 bases from J, the gap between germline ends came to 5 bases.

This sequence joins TRBV7-9 and TRBJ2-1, with D perhaps TRBD2 (6 bases). Germline V gene lookup returns CDR1 SEHNR and CDR2 FQNEAQ (reference sequence). Deletions cut 4 bases from V and 8 bases from J, with 18 bases between. The CDR3 runs 15 residues. The CDR3 protein is CASSSLALLNDEQFF. Written as DNA, the CDR3 is TGTGCCAGCAGCTCCCTAGCGCTCCTTAACGATGAGCAGTTCTTC. The complete variable domain, with remaining parts taken from reference TRBV7-9 and TRBJ2-1, reads DTGVSQNPRHKITKRGQNVTFRCDPISEHNRLYWYRQTLGQGPEFLTYFQNEAQLEKSRLLSDRFSAERPKGSFSTLEIQRTEQGDSAMYLCASSSLALLNDEQFFGPGTRLTVL.

The genes are TRBV10-3 and TRBJ1-2; D may be TRBD1 (5 bases). Trimming removed 9 bases at V and 5 bases at J, with 10 bases between. Germline V gene sequence: CDR1 ENHRY, CDR2 SYGVKD. The CDR3 covers 11 residues. For the CDR3, the DNA is TGTGCCATGGGCAGGGAATATGGCTACACCTTC. It translates to CAMGREYGYTF.

In this sample, this clone turned up once. The chain couples TRBV7-3 to TRBJ1-2; 8 nucleotides line up with TRBD1. The CDR3 runs to 15 residues. With 5 bases clipped from V and 4 bases from J, the junction kept 9 bases outside the gene matches. Per the germline V gene, CDR1 is SGHTA and CDR2 is FQGTGA. The CDR3 loop is CASSAQPGQAYGYTF. DNA of the CDR3: TGTGCCAGCAGCGCCCAACCGGGACAGGCCTATGGCTACACCTTC.

This chain joins TRBV11-2 and TRBJ2-3, with 7 bases aligning to TRBD1. The germline V gene encodes CDR1 SGHAT and CDR2 FQNNGV. There are 15 residues in the CDR3. The trim removed 3 bases at V and 3 bases at J, leaving 6 bases unmatched. This chain's CDR3 is CASSFTGTATDTQYF. CDR3 in DNA: TGTGCCAGCAGCTTTACCGGGACAGCGACAGATACGCAGTATTTT.

The chain couples TRBV21-1 to TRBJ2-3; no DNA check was done on the table's D call, TRBD1. TRBV21-1 is a recognized pseudogene. This CDR3 region has 17 residues. Written as DNA, the CDR3 is TGTGCCAGCAACCAGGCCCTCAGGGCAGCTAGCACAGATACGCAGTATTTT. Encoded protein: CASNQALRAASTDTQYF.

The chain uses TRBV28 and TRBJ1-1; 8 bases align to TRBD1. Trimming cost V 4 bases and J 13 bases; bases outside gene matches: 14. This CDR3 comprises 14 residues. CDR1 MDHEN and CDR2 SYDVKM come from the germline V gene. The DNA of the CDR3 is TGTGCCAGCAGTTCGTACCGGGACAGGAGGAAGAGTTTCTTT. Protein product: CASSSYRDRRKSFF.

A few counts support this clone. This chain connects TRBV5-1 to TRBJ2-7, with 9 bases that match TRBD2. The CDR3 runs 15 residues. Germline CDR1 SGHRS, CDR2 YFSETQ. V lost 4 bases to trimming and J lost 3 bases; unmatched junction nucleotides: 8. CDR3: CASSLNSGSHYEQYF. DNA of the CDR3: TGCGCCAGCAGCCTAAATAGCGGGAGCCACTACGAGCAGTACTTC.

The genes are TRBV5-1 and TRBJ2-3, with D possibly matching TRBD1 (6 bases). Trimming cost V 3 bases and J 6 bases, with 23 bases left between them. The CDR3 has 17 residues. Per germline, CDR1 SGHRS and CDR2 YFSETQ. CDR3 bases: TGCGCCAGCAGCTCGGCAGGGGCAATGGGGGTGAGGGATACGCAGTATTTT. Amino acid sequence: CASSSAGAMGVRDTQYF.

The chain is built from TRBV7-9 and TRBJ2-7, with 15 bases that match TRBD2. V shed 3 bases and J 7 bases; nucleotides not matched to a gene: 4. This CDR3 contains 15 residues. Germline CDR1 and CDR2: SEHNR and FQNEAQ (reference sequence). CDR3 sequence: CASSFGLAGGFEQYF. As DNA, the CDR3 is TGTGCCAGCAGCTTCGGACTAGCGGGAGGGTTTGAGCAGTACTTC. The full variable domain, with the rest looked up from reference TRBV7-9 and TRBJ2-7, is DTGVSQNPRHKITKRGQNVTFRCDPISEHNRLYWYRQTLGQGPEFLTYFQNEAQLEKSRLLSDRFSAERPKGSFSTLEIQRTEQGDSAMYLCASSFGLAGGFEQYFGPGTRLTVT.

This clone was counted a few times. The chain has TRBV19 and TRBJ1-2, with D perhaps TRBD1 (6 bases). CDR1 is LNHDA, CDR2 SQIVND, per germline (reference sequence). Trimming cost V 4 bases and J 1 base, with 25 bases left between them. This CDR3 is 19 amino acids long. The CDR3 bases are TGTGCCAGTAGTACCGAGAGGGGGTCCGGGACACCGGATAACTATGGCTACACCTTC. Its protein is CASSTERGSGTPDNYGYTF.

The gene calls are TRBV7-9 and TRBJ2-5; tentative D call: TRBD1 (5 bases). There are 12 residues in the CDR3. Germline V CDR1 and CDR2: SEHNR, FQNEAQ (reference sequence). V lost 11 bases and J lost 1, with 11 bases in between. The CDR3 loop reads CASGAVQETQYF. CDR3 nucleotide sequence: TGTGCCTCTGGGGCAGTCCAAGAGACCCAGTACTTC.

The chain joins TRBV4-3 to TRBJ2-5, with TRBD1 matching 8 bases. The J call may be faulty, since TRBJ2-7 better matches the DNA end. From germline, CDR1 is LGHNA and CDR2 YSLEER. The CDR3 is 18 residues long. CDR3 nucleotide sequence: TGCGCCAGCAGCCAAGGGAGGTTAGCGGTAGACAGGGGCTACGAGCAGTACTTC. Translation: CASSQGRLAVDRGYEQYF.

The rearrangement links TRBV19 to TRBJ2-5, with D unresolved. The CDR3 has 14 amino acids. Germline V gene data show CDR1 as LNHDA and CDR2 as SQIVND (reference sequence). V was shortened by 9 bases and J by 1 base, with 15 bases between the two germline ends. CDR3 loop: CASPLWAPQETQYF. CDR3 in DNA: TGTGCCAGCCCTCTTTGGGCGCCCCAAGAGACCCAGTACTTC.

This chain joins TRBV5-4 and TRBJ2-7; tentative D call: TRBD1 (6 bases). The germline gives CDR1 SGHNT, CDR2 YYREEE (reference sequence). Trimming stripped 4 bases from V and 2 bases from J, with 16 bases between. There are 15 residues in the CDR3. CDR3 sequence: CASSQTGSVAYEQYF. DNA of the CDR3: TGTGCCAGCAGCCAAACAGGGTCTGTTGCCTACGAGCAGTACTTC.

This sequence joins TRBV9 and TRBJ1-4; TRBD1 might be the D (5 bases). The V end was cut by 4 bases, the J end by 4 bases, with 8 bases between. Germline CDR1 and CDR2: SGDLS and YYNGEE. This CDR3 has 13 residues. CDR3 in DNA: TGTGCCAGCAGCCCGGGGGGTAATGAAAAACTGTTTTTT. This translates into CASSPGGNEKLFF.

The chain combines TRBV5-4 with TRBJ2-6, with 12 bases matching TRBD1. Germline-derived CDR1 and CDR2 are SGHNT and YYREEE (reference sequence). CDR3 size: 18 residues. The V segment lost 0 bases and the J segment 2 bases; nucleotides outside the gene matches: 3. CDR3 residues: CASSLGGDRGPGANVLTF. The CDR3 DNA reads TGTGCCAGCAGCTTGGGCGGGGACAGGGGGCCTGGGGCCAACGTCCTGACTTTC.

The chain couples TRBV5-6 to TRBJ2-7, with D possibly matching TRBD2 (5 bases). The CDR3 runs 13 residues. V lost 4 bases and J 3 bases, leaving 11 bases between the germline ends. Germline lookup yields CDR1 SGHDT and CDR2 YYEEEE. In DNA, the CDR3 is TGTGCCAGCAGCCAAGGAGGTGGCTACGAGCAGTACTTC. This translates into CASSQGGGYEQYF.

V usage is TRBV5-1 and J usage is TRBJ2-2, with a possible D match to TRBD2 (5 bases). CDR3 length: 14 residues. CDR1 is SGHRS, CDR2 YFSETQ, per germline. The ends were cut back, 4 bases at V and 5 bases at J, with 12 bases in the middle. Here the CDR3 DNA reads TGCGCCAGCAGCGACTCGGTAGCGACCGGGGAGCTGTTTTTT. Its translation is CASSDSVATGELFF.

This chain joins TRBV7-2 and TRBJ2-7, with 9 bases that match TRBD2. Germline V gene lookup returns CDR1 SGHTA and CDR2 FQGNSA. The CDR3 has 14 residues. Trimming at V came to 2 bases and at J to 1 base, leaving 0 bases not matched to a gene. CDR3 loop: CASSLTSGSYEQYF. CDR3 nucleotide sequence: TGTGCCAGCAGCTTAACTAGCGGGTCCTACGAGCAGTACTTC.

This clone has just a few counts. The chain carries TRBV27 and TRBJ1-1; D is unresolved. Germline V gives CDR1 MNHEY, CDR2 SMNVEV (reference sequence). This CDR3 region has 13 residues. Trimming took 6 bases from V and 5 from J, leaving 13 bases between them. The CDR3 is CASRKLRVTEAFF. The CDR3 DNA reads as TGTGCCAGCAGGAAATTGAGGGTAACTGAAGCTTTCTTT.